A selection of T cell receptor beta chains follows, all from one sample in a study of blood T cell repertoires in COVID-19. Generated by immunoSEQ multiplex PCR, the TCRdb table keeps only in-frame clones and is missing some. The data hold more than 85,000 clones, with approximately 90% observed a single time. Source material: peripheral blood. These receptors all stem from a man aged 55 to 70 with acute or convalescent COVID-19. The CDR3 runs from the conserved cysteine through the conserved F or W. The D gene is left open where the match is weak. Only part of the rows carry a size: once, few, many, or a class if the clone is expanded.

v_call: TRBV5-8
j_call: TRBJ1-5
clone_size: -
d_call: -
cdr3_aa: CASCSYVGGHQPQHF
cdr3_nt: TGTGCCAGCTGTTCCTACGTTGGGGGCCATCAGCCCCAGCATTTT

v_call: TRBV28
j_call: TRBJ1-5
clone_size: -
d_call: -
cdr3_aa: CASIRGASNQPQHF
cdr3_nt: TGTGCCAGCATTCGGGGGGCTAGCAATCAGCCCCAGCATTTT

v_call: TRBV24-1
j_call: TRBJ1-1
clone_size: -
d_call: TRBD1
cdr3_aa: CATRQGAETEAFF
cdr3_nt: TGTGCCACCAGACAGGGGGCGGAAACTGAAGCTTTCTTT

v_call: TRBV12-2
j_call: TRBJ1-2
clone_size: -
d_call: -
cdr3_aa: CASRLPGPGIYGDTDSYGYTF
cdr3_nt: TGTGCAAGTCGCTTACCGGGACCGGGGATTTATGGGGACACGGACAGCTATGGCTACACCTTC

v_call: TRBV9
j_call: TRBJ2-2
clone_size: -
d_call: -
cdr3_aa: CASSVIPSRSTGELFF
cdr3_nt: TGTGCCAGCAGCGTAATTCCTAGCCGTAGCACCGGGGAGCTGTTTTTT

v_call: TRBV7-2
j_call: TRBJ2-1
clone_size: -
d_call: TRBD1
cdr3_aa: CASSRQGSEQFF
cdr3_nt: TGTGCCAGCAGCCGACAGGGATCTGAGCAGTTCTTC

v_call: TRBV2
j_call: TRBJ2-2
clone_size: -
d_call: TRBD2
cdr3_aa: CASSLVAGVNTGELFF
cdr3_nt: TGTGCCAGCAGTCTGGTAGCGGGAGTTAACACCGGGGAGCTGTTTTTT

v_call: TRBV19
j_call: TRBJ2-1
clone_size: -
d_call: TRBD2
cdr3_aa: CASSISLAGAKISYNEQFF
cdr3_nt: TGTGCCAGTAGTATAAGCCTAGCGGGAGCCAAAATATCCTACAATGAGCAGTTCTTC

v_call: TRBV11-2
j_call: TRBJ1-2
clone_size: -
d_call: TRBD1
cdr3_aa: CASSLGDRGGYTF
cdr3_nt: TGTGCCAGCAGCTTAGGGGACAGGGGCGGCTACACCTTC

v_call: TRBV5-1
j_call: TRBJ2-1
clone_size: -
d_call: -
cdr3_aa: CASSLEQTGSYNEQFF
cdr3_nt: TGCGCCAGCAGCTTGGAACAGACAGGATCCTACAATGAGCAGTTCTTC

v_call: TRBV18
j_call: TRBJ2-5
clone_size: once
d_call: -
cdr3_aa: CASSPRETQYF
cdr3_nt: TGTGCCAGCTCACCCAGGGAGACCCAGTACTTC

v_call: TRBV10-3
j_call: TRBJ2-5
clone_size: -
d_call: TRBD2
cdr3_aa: CAAGTSNETQYF
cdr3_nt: TGTGCCGCCGGGACTAGCAATGAGACCCAGTACTTC

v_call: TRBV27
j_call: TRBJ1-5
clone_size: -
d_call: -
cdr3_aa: CASSLYRRWAENQPQHF
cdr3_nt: TGTGCCAGCAGTTTATACAGACGGTGGGCAGAAAATCAGCCCCAGCATTTT

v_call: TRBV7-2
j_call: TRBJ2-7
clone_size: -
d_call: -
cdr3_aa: CASSLTTVAADYEQYF
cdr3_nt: TGTGCCAGCAGCTTAACCACCGTCGCGGCCGACTACGAGCAGTACTTC

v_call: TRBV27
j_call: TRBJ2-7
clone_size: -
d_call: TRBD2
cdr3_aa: CASRRQAGGPYEQYF
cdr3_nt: TGTGCCAGCAGGAGACAAGCGGGAGGGCCGTACGAGCAGTACTTC

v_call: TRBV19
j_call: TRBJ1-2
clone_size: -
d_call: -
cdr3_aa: CASDPGGADNYGYTF
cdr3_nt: TGTGCCAGTGACCCGGGGGGAGCCGATAACTATGGCTACACCTTC

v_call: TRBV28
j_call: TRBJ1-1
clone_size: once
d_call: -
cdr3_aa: CASSSPRQEMNTEAFF
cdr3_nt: TGTGCCAGCAGTTCTCCCCGACAGGAGATGAACACTGAAGCTTTCTTT

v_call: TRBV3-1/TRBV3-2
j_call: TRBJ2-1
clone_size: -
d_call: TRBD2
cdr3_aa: CASSQTGLANARSYNEQFF
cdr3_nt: TGTGCCAGCAGCCAAACGGGACTAGCGAACGCTCGCTCCTACAATGAGCAGTTCTTC

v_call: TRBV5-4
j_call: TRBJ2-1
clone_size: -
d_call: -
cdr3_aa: CASTLKGVSSYNEQFF
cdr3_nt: TGTGCCAGCACCTTAAAGGGGGTAAGCTCCTACAATGAGCAGTTCTTC

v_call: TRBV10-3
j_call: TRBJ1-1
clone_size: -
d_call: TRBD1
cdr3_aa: CAIREQGARNTEAFF
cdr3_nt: TGTGCCATCAGGGAACAGGGGGCGCGGAACACTGAAGCTTTCTTT

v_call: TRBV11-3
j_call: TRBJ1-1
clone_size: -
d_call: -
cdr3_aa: CASSTEGGVAEAFF
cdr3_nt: TGTGCCAGCAGTACAGAAGGGGGTGTGGCTGAAGCTTTCTTT

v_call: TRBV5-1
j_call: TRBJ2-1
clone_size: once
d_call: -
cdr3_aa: CASSLETGLYNEQFF
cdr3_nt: TGCGCCAGCAGCTTGGAAACAGGGCTCTACAATGAGCAGTTCTTC

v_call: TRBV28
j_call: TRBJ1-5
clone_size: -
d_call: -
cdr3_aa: CASSNPEYVSNQPQHF
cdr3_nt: TGTGCCAGCAGCAACCCGGAGTACGTTAGCAATCAGCCCCAGCATTTT

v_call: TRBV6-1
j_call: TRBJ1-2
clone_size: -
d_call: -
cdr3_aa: CASSEFADNYGYTF
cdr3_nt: TGTGCCAGCAGTGAATTTGCGGATAACTATGGCTACACCTTC

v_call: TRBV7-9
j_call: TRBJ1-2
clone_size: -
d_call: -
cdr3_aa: CASSLRDEYGYTF
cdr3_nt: TGTGCCAGCAGCTTACGGGATGAATATGGCTACACCTTC

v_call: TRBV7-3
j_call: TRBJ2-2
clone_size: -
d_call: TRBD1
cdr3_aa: CASSVNRGAGELFF
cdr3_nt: TGTGCCAGCAGCGTGAACAGGGGTGCCGGGGAGCTGTTTTTT

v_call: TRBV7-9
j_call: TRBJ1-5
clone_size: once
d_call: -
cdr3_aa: CASSLEEGRPQHF
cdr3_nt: TGTGCCAGCAGCTTAGAGGAGGGTCGGCCCCAGCATTTT

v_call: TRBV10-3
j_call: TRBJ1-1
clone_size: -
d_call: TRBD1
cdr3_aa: CAISESDRANTEAFF
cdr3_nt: TGTGCCATCAGTGAGTCCGACAGGGCGAACACTGAAGCTTTCTTT

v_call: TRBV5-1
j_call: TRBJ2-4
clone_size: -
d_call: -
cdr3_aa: CASSPTGGEDNIQYF
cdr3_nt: TGCGCCAGCAGCCCGACAGGTGGGGAAGATAACATTCAGTACTTC

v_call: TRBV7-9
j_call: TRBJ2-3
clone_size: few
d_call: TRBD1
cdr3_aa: CASSLGTGYTDTQYF
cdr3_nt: TGTGCCAGCAGCTTAGGGACAGGGTACACAGATACGCAGTATTTT

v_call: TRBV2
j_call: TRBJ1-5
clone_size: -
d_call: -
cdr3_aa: CASSQYSNQPQHF
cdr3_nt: TGTGCCAGCAGTCAGTATAGCAATCAGCCCCAGCATTTT

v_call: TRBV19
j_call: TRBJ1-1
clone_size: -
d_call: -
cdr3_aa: CASSSPYRDGNTEAFF
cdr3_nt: TGTGCCAGTAGTAGCCCCTACAGGGATGGGAACACTGAAGCTTTCTTT

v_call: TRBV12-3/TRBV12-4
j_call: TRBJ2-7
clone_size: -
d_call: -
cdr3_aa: CASRPGNSYEQYF
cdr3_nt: TGTGCCAGCAGGCCCGGGAACTCCTACGAGCAGTACTTC

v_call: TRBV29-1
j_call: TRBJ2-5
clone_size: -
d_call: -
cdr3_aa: CSAGRAGETQYF
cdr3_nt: TGCAGCGCTGGCAGGGCGGGGGAGACCCAGTACTTC